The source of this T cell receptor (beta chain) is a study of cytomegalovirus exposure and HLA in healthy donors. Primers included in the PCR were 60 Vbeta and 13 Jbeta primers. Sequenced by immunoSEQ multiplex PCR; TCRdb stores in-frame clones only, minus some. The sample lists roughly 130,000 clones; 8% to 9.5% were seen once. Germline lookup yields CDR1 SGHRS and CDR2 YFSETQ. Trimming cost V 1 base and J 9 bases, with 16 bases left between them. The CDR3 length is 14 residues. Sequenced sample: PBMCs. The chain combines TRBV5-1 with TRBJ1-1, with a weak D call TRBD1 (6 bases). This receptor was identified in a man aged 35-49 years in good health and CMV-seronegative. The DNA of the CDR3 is TGCGCCAGCAGCTTGCCAGGGGACGGTTCACAAGCTTTCTTT. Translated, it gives CASSLPGDGSQAFF.